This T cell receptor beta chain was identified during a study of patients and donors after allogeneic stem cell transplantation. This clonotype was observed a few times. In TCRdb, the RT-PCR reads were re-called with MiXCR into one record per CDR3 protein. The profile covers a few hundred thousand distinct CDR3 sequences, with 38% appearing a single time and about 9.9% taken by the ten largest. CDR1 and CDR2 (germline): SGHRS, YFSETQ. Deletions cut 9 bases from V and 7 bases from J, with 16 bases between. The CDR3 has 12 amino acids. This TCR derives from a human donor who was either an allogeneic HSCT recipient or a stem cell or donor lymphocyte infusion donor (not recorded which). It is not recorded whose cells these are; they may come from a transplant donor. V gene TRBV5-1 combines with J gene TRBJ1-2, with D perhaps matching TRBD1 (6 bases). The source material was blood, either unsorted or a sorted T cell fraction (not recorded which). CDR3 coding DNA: TGCGCCACCACTACAGGGAGAAGTGGCTACACCTTC. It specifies CATTTGRSGYTF.